This entry describes one TCR beta chain. Amplification used 60 Vbeta primers and 13 Jbeta primers. Assay: immunoSEQ multiplex PCR; the TCRdb copy retains only in-frame clones and omits some. There are roughly 150,000 clones in the sample; roughly 71% occur only once, and about 2.7% lies in the top ten. The source of the sample is a study of cytomegalovirus exposure and HLA in healthy donors. The TCR was taken from a woman between 45 and 65 years old in good health and CMV-seropositive. Sequenced sample: PBMCs.

The CDR3 nucleotides are TGTGCCAGCAGTGGAACCGGGACAGGGGCGAACACTGAAGCTTTCTTT. Translation: CASSGTGTGANTEAFF. The rearrangement links TRBV6-1 to TRBJ1-1, with 10 bases aligning to TRBD1. With 4 bases clipped from V and 1 base from J, the junction kept 6 bases outside the gene matches. Germline loops: CDR1 MNHNS, CDR2 SASEGT. The CDR3 has 16 amino acids.